This entry lists 10 T cell receptor beta chains sequenced from one sample in a study of human T cells and chemical hapten exposure. The time point was: patch test 2, 6 weeks after DPC sensitization. Treatment: therapeutic diphenylcyclopropenone sensitization with weekly scalp DPC. TCRdb ran MiXCR on the RACE reads and lists one entry per CDR3 protein. Seen here are under 450,000 distinct CDR3 sequences, over 6% observed once, and the top ten hold about 6%. This specimen consisted of whole blood, obtained in connection with sensitization to the hapten diphenylcyclopropenone (DPC). Every receptor here comes from a woman in her late teens or twenties with alopecia areata. Some clones in this sample may be carry-over from other donors' samples.

A remark on this clonotype: One base away lies a much larger clone, so this may be a sequencing read error. The chain joins TRBV7-9 to TRBJ2-3; weak D call: TRBD1 (6 bases). Germline V gives CDR1 SEHNR, CDR2 FQNEAQ (reference sequence). CDR3 length: 14 residues. CDR3 DNA sequence: TGTGCCAGCAGCACCGGACAGCCCACAGATATGCAGTATTTT. It is translated as CASSTGQPTDMQYF.

A few counts support this clonotype. The gene calls are TRBV12-3 or TRBV12-4 and TRBJ2-1, with D hard to call. This CDR3 comprises 16 residues. Trimming shortened V by 4 bases and J by 1 base, and 14 bases separated the two germline ends. CDR3 DNA: TGTGCCAGCAGTTCCCCCGGGTTTGCTTCCTACAATGAGCAGTTCTTC. Translating it yields CASSSPGFASYNEQFF.

V and J are TRBV28 and TRBJ1-5; D may be TRBD1 (5 bases). This CDR3 has 14 amino acids. The germline V gene encodes CDR1 MDHEN and CDR2 SYDVKM. V lost 3 bases and J 7 bases, leaving 13 bases between the germline ends. CDR3 sequence (DNA): TGTGCCAGCAGTTTCGGAGGGGCTCGACAGCCCCAGCATTTT. It is translated as CASSFGGARQPQHF. The full variable domain, with the rest looked up from reference TRBV28 and TRBJ1-5, is DVKVTQSSRYLVKRTGEKVFLECVQDMDHENMFWYRQDPGLGLRLIYFSYDVKMKEKGDIPEGYSVSREKKERFSLILESASTNQTSMYLCASSFGGARQPQHFGDGTRLSIL.

The chain carries TRBV7-2 and TRBJ1-1; TRBD1 aligns across 12 bases. In germline, CDR1 is SGHTA, CDR2 FQGNSA. The CDR3 is 19 amino acids. The junction had 23 bases not matched to a gene; V was cut back by 5 bases and J by 10 bases. This chain's CDR3 is CASSPLGGMSGTGGSVAFF. The CDR3 coding sequence is TGTGCCAGCAGCCCTCTCGGAGGAATGTCCGGGACAGGGGGCTCGGTAGCTTTCTTT. Full variable domain (rest looked up from reference TRBV7-2 and TRBJ1-1): GAGVSQSPSNKVTEKGKDVELRCDPISGHTALYWYRQSLGQGLEFLIYFQGNSAPDKSGLPSDRFSAERTGGSVSTLTIQRTQQEDSAVYLCASSPLGGMSGTGGSVAFFGQGTRLTVV.

As DNA, the CDR3 is TGTGCCAGCAGCTTAGAGGGGCGGATGGTGGCTGAGCAGTTCTTC. Translating gives CASSLEGRMVAEQFF. The chain carries TRBV7-2 and TRBJ2-1, with a weak D call TRBD1 (5 bases). V was trimmed by 1 base and J by 9 bases, leaving 16 bases between them. Germline loops: CDR1 SGHTA, CDR2 FQGNSA. The CDR3 contains 15 residues.

This clonotype was detected many times. This sequence joins TRBV11-3 and TRBJ1-2; 8 nucleotides line up with TRBD1. Germline V gene sequence: CDR1 SGHNT, CDR2 YENEEA. The CDR3 length is 14 residues. Trimming took 2 bases from V and 6 from J; bases not matched to a gene: 5. The CDR3 DNA sequence: TGTGCCAGCAGCTTACAGGGACAGGTTAATGGCTACACCTTC. This encodes CASSLQGQVNGYTF. Drawing the rest from reference TRBV11-3 and TRBJ1-2, the complete variable domain is EAGVVQSPRYKIIEKKQPVAFWCNPISGHNTLYWYLQNLGQGPELLIRYENEEAVDDSQLPKDRFSAERLKGVDSTLKIQPAELGDSAVYLCASSLQGQVNGYTFGSGTRLTVV.

This clonotype has more than one count but fewer than ten. This chain links TRBV20-1 with TRBJ1-3; D gene unclear. Germline V gene data show CDR1 as DFQATT and CDR2 as SNEGSKA (reference sequence). This CDR3 is built from 14 residues. The ends were cut back, 3 bases at V and 0 bases at J, with 9 bases in the middle. Here the CDR3 DNA reads TGCAGTGCTAGCCGCCCCAGCTCTGGAAACACCATATATTTT. This codes for CSASRPSSGNTIYF.

Regarding this clonotype: Since no conserved phenylalanine or tryptophan closes the CDR3, a read error is the likely cause. The chain couples TRBV5-1 to TRBJ2-5; 13 nucleotides match TRBD2. CDR3 length: 14 amino acids. Germline CDR1 and CDR2: SGHRS and YFSETQ. V lost 4 bases, J lost 3 bases, and 0 bases stayed unmatched. The CDR3 sequence: CASSGTSGEETQYI. In DNA form, the CDR3 reads TGCGCCAGCAGCGGGACTAGCGGGGAAGAGACCCAGTACATC.

In this sample, this clonotype turned up a few times. V gene TRBV4-2 combines with J gene TRBJ2-2; 7 bases map to TRBD1. This CDR3 is built from 19 residues. V trimming: 0 bases; J trimming: 5 bases; junction bases outside the gene matches: 15. CDR1 is LGHNA and CDR2 is YNFKEQ in the germline V gene. CDR3 loop: CASSQDSGTAPLRTGELFF. The CDR3 DNA follows: TGTGCCAGCAGCCAAGACTCCGGGACAGCACCTCTGAGGACCGGGGAGCTGTTTTTT.

This clonotype was counted ten times or more. The rearrangement links TRBV6-4 to TRBJ2-1; D is ambiguous. Trimming removed 4 bases from V and 11 bases from J, with 12 bases in between. The CDR3 consists of 12 residues. Germline loops: CDR1 MRHNA, CDR2 SNTAGT. The CDR3 reads CASSGWPGKQFF. In DNA, the CDR3 is TGTGCCAGCAGTGGTTGGCCTGGTAAGCAGTTCTTC.